These T cell receptor beta chains were read from a single sample in a study of blood T cell repertoires in COVID-19. The assay was immunoSEQ multiplex PCR, and TCRdb's table has in-frame clones only and misses some. The data hold hundreds of thousands of clones, with around 90% observed a single time. Input material: peripheral blood. Every receptor here comes from a woman under 30 with acute or convalescent COVID-19. CDR3s include the opening cysteine and the closing phenylalanine or tryptophan. The D gene is left open where the match is weak. Expanded clones are given a class, and other clones once, few, many or no size at all.

>TRBD1|TRBV28|TRBJ2-7|.
TGTGCCAGCGGCCGACAGGGTACCTCCTACGAGCAGTACTTC
CASGRQGTSYEQYF
>TRBD2|TRBV2|TRBJ2-1|.
TGTGCCAGCAGGGCTAGCGGGGGACCTTACAATGAGCAGTTCTTC
CASRASGGPYNEQFF
>.|TRBV6-4|TRBJ1-1|.
TGTGCCAGCAGACCCGACCTCGGGAGCACTGAAGCTTTCTTT
CASRPDLGSTEAFF
>.|TRBV5-1|TRBJ1-4|few
TGCGCCAGCAGCTTGTTGGGGACATATAATGAAAAACTGTTTTTT
CASSLLGTYNEKLFF
>.|TRBV9|TRBJ1-2|.
TGTGCCAGCAGCGTAGATCCGCGAGGCTACACCTTC
CASSVDPRGYTF
>TRBD1|TRBV29-1|TRBJ2-1|once
TGCAGCGTCCCGGGACAGGGATGGAGATACAATGAGCAGTTCTTC
CSVPGQGWRYNEQFF
>.|TRBV9|TRBJ1-2|.
TGTGCCAGCAGCGAAAACGGACTTGTTGGTGGCTACACCTTC
CASSENGLVGGYTF
>.|TRBV4-3|TRBJ2-3|.
TGCGCCAGCAGCCAAGCGCCGGGACACAGCACAGATACGCAGTATTTT
CASSQAPGHSTDTQYF
>.|TRBV24-1|TRBJ2-6|.
TGTGCCACCAGTGACCCGACGGTGGATTCGGGAGGGGCCAACGTCCTGACTTTC
CATSDPTVDSGGANVLTF
>.|TRBV7-2|TRBJ1-5|.
TGTGCCAGCAGCTTACGGGGGGCCAGTAGCAATCAGCCCCAGCATTTT
CASSLRGASSNQPQHF
>.|TRBV6-5|TRBJ2-7|.
TGTGCCAGCAGTTACCGGGCGGGGAGCTCCTACGAGCAGTACTTC
CASSYRAGSSYEQYF
>.|TRBV20-1|TRBJ1-5|.
TGCAGTGCAAGTAGACTCCCGCTTAGCAATCAGCCCCAGCATTTT
CSASRLPLSNQPQHF
>.|TRBV30|TRBJ1-2|once
TGTGCCTGGAGTCTGCTCAGGGGAGGCTACACCTTC
CAWSLLRGGYTF
>.|TRBV3-1/TRBV3-2|TRBJ1-2|.
TGTGCCAGCAGCCAACAGGGTGAGGTTTATGGCTACACCTTC
CASSQQGEVYGYTF
>.|TRBV10-3|TRBJ1-1|.
TGTGCCATTAGTCCGGGACTGAATTCCGCCACTGAAGCTTTCTTT
CAISPGLNSATEAFF
>.|TRBV5-1|TRBJ1-4|.
TGCGCCAGCAGCTGGAGAGACTCTAATGAAAAACTGTTTTTT
CASSWRDSNEKLFF
>TRBD2|TRBV5-5|TRBJ2-3|.
TGTGCCAGCAGCTTGTTCTGGCGGGGGGCCACAGATACGCAGTATTTT
CASSLFWRGATDTQYF
>TRBD2|TRBV6-2/TRBV6-3|TRBJ2-7|.
TGTGCCAGCAGTTACGGACTAGCGGGGGTGCTACCCTACGAGCAGTACTTC
CASSYGLAGVLPYEQYF
>TRBD2|TRBV4-2|TRBJ2-1|.
TGTGCCAGCAGCCAAGTAGCCGGACTAGAGAGTGAGCAGTTCTTC
CASSQVAGLESEQFF
>.|TRBV2|TRBJ1-5|few
TGTGCCAGCACTCCGACAGCCGATAGCAATCAGCCCCAGCATTTT
CASTPTADSNQPQHF
>.|TRBV9|TRBJ1-2|.
TGTGCCAGCAGCGTAGGGGTAGGGGCAGCTAACTATGGCTACACCTTC
CASSVGVGAANYGYTF
>TRBD2|TRBV3-1/TRBV3-2|TRBJ2-3|.
TGTGCCAGCAGCCAGGCGGGACTAGCGAGCACAGATACGCAGTATTTT
CASSQAGLASTDTQYF
>.|TRBV19|TRBJ1-1|few
TGTGCCAGTAGTATGCCCCTAGAGAACACTGAAGCTTTCTTT
CASSMPLENTEAFF
>TRBD1|TRBV18|TRBJ2-2|once
TGTGCCAGCTCAATGGGACAGCAGAACACCGGGGAGCTGTTTTTT
CASSMGQQNTGELFF
>.|TRBV10-3|TRBJ1-2|.
TGTGCCATCAGTTCGGTGTCTGGGGGCAGACGGAATAACTATGGCTACACCTTC
CAISSVSGGRRNNYGYTF
>.|TRBV3-1/TRBV3-2|TRBJ2-1|.
TGTGCCAGCAGCCCCCGGCTCAGGGAGGTCTACAATGAGCAGTTCTTC
CASSPRLREVYNEQFF
>TRBD1|TRBV30|TRBJ2-1|.
TGTGCCTGCCACGACAGGGGCAATGAGCAGTTCTTC
CACHDRGNEQFF
>TRBD1|TRBV6-1|TRBJ1-5|.
TGTGCCATAACCGGGACAGGGATGAATCAGCCCCAGCATTTT
CAITGTGMNQPQHF
>.|TRBV6-4|TRBJ1-2|.
TGTGCCAGAGACACCTTAAACTATGGCTACACCTTC
CARDTLNYGYTF
>TRBD2|TRBV4-1|TRBJ2-7|.
TGCGCCAGTACACTAGCGGGGGGACCCTCCTACGAGCAGTACTTC
CASTLAGGPSYEQYF
>TRBD1|TRBV7-9|TRBJ1-2|.
TGTGCCAGCAGCTTAGAGGGGGCAGCTGGCTACACCTTC
CASSLEGAAGYTF
>.|TRBV30|TRBJ1-2|.
TGTGCCTGGAGGAACTCTAACTATGGCTACACCTTC
CAWRNSNYGYTF
>.|TRBV7-2|TRBJ1-5|.
TGTGCCAGCAGCGCAGGGTACGGGGGGCAGCCCCAGCATTTT
CASSAGYGGQPQHF
>.|TRBV12-3/TRBV12-4|TRBJ1-5|once
TGTGCCAGCAGTTTTGACTCGACCCAGCCCCAGCATTTT
CASSFDSTQPQHF
>.|TRBV12-3/TRBV12-4|TRBJ2-2|.
TGTGCCAGCAGACCCTCCCTCCGGGGGGAGCTGTTTTTT
CASRPSLRGELFF
>TRBD2|TRBV3-1/TRBV3-2|TRBJ2-1|.
TGTGCCAGCAGCTCTCGGACTAGCGGGTTCTACAATGAGCAGTTCTTC
CASSSRTSGFYNEQFF
>.|TRBV6-4|TRBJ2-1|.
TGTGCCAGCAGTGACCGGGTACCCGTTCGGCATGAGCAGTTCTTC
CASSDRVPVRHEQFF
>TRBD1|TRBV7-2|TRBJ1-2|.
TGTGCCAGCACCCCCTACCCAACAGGGGTTAACTATGGCTACACCTTC
CASTPYPTGVNYGYTF
>TRBD1|TRBV5-1|TRBJ2-7|.
TGCGCCAGCAGCTCCAGGACAGGGGTAGTCTACGAGCAGTACTTC
CASSSRTGVVYEQYF
>TRBD1|TRBV7-9|TRBJ1-5|.
TGTGCCAGCAGCTTGACAGGGAACAATCAGCCCCAGCATTTT
CASSLTGNNQPQHF
>.|TRBV19|TRBJ2-1|.
TGTGCCAGTAGTATTTTTGGGGAGACTTTCAGTCTTCACAATGAGCAGTTCTTC
CASSIFGETFSLHNEQFF
>TRBD1|TRBV6-5|TRBJ2-2|.
TGTGCCAGCAGGACAGGGTACACCGGGGAGCTGTTTTTT
CASRTGYTGELFF
>.|TRBV28|TRBJ2-7|.
TGTGCCAGCAGTTTAGTTCAGGGGACCTACGAGCAGTACTTC
CASSLVQGTYEQYF
>.|TRBV7-9|TRBJ1-1|.
TGTGCCAGCAGCTTAGTGTCCAAAGAAGCCGGGGTTCGGACTGAAGCTTTCTTT
CASSLVSKEAGVRTEAFF
>TRBD1|TRBV7-9|TRBJ1-2|.
TGTGCCAGCAGCTTATCGGGGACAGGGGTATTAATTGATGGCTACACCTTC
CASSLSGTGVLIDGYTF
>.|TRBV3-1/TRBV3-2|TRBJ2-6|.
TGTGCCAGCAGCCAAGCAGGGTGGCCTGGGGCCAACGTCCTGACTTTC
CASSQAGWPGANVLTF
>.|TRBV4-1|TRBJ1-1|.
TGCGCCAGCAGGCAGCGGGGGGCCTATATGAACACTGAAGCTTTCTTT
CASRQRGAYMNTEAFF
>.|TRBV9|TRBJ1-6|.
TGTGCCAGCAGCGGACTGGTGAATTCACCCCTCCACTTT
CASSGLVNSPLHF